This TCR beta chain was sequenced for a study of blood T cell repertoires in COVID-19. Study overall: Sample material is recorded as cDNA or gDNA derived from T cells, B-cell-depleted T cells, or PBMCs.

TCRdb's table, derived via immunoSEQ multiplex PCR, lists solely in-frame clones and lacks some. The profile shows some 140,000 clones, roughly 82% of them singletons. The CDR3 contains 12 residues. Trimming took 5 bases from V and 3 from J, leaving 6 bases between them. Germline CDR1 is KGHDR and CDR2 is SFDVKD. The sequence came from a man aged 80 or over with acute or convalescent COVID-19. The sample consisted of peripheral blood. The V call is TRBV24-1, the J call TRBJ1-2, with a weak D call TRBD1 (5 bases). CDR3 in amino acids: CATSGGDYGYTF. The CDR3 bases are TGTGCCACCAGTGGGGGGGACTATGGCTACACCTTC.